The 15 T cell receptor beta chains listed next were all sequenced from one sample in a study of CD8+ T cells in alopecia areata. Cells pooled from cutaneous lymph nodes were sorted on CD4, CD8alpha, NKG2D, NKG2ACE and other markers. The sequencing template was cDNA reverse transcribed from extracted RNA. Assay: immunoSEQ multiplex PCR; the TCRdb copy retains only in-frame clones and omits some. The sample is made up of 200,000 to 300,000 clones, none counted only once. Sequenced sample: CD4+ T cells sorted from a lymph node. These receptors all come from a C3H/HeJ mouse with alopecia areata. As its MHC haplotype, the strain has H2-k.

This clone was found a few times. The genes and germline here are from mouse. The observed sequence ends 4 residues before the CDR3 terminus, with the missing tail filled in from the germline J gene. The V call is TRBV13-2, the J call TRBJ1-2; TRBD1 agrees at 10 bases. Trimming took 1 base from V and 3 from J; bases not matched to a gene: 3. Per the germline V gene, CDR1 is NNHNN and CDR2 is SYGAGS (reference sequence). This CDR3 contains 15 residues. Partial CDR3 DNA: TGTGCCAGCGGTGATTGGGACAGGGGAGACTCC. This encodes CASGDWDRGDS. The full CDR3 protein reads CASGDWDRGDSDYTF.

This clone has only a few counts. With a much larger clone just one base away, this may be a read error. Gene names are the mouse ones. The read terminates 4 residues before the CDR3 end, so the remaining end is supplied by the germline J gene. The rearrangement joins TRBV13-1 to TRBJ2-5, with TRBD1 as a possible D gene (5 bases). The germline CDR1 and CDR2 sequences are NSHNY and SYGAGN. The V end lost 3 bases, the J end lost 1 base, and 6 bases lay between the germline ends. This CDR3 region has 13 residues. CDR3 residues: CASSGRDQDTQYF. CDR3 DNA (partial): TGTGCCAGCAGTGGCAGGGACCAAGAC.

There are a few counts of this clone. Gene names and germline refer to mouse. The read halts 4 residues ahead of the CDR3 end, with the missing end drawn from the germline J gene. The V and J genes are TRBV5 and TRBJ2-7; 8 bases fit TRBD2. CDR3 length equals 15 residues. Germline lookup yields CDR1 LGHNA and CDR2 YNLKQL (reference sequence). The sequenced CDR3 bases are TGTGCCAGCAGCCAAGGGCTGGGGGGATTGGAT. This codes for CASSQGLGGLD. Given in full, the CDR3 is CASSQGLGGLDEQYF.

Details on this clone: Genes here carry mouse names. Read data end 4 residues before the CDR3 end; the end is taken from the germline J gene. The chain combines TRBV19 with TRBJ2-3; 10 bases line up with TRBD1. CDR3 length: 15 amino acids. The germline CDR1 and CDR2 sequences are FNHDT and SITEND (reference sequence). Trimming removed 4 bases from V and 3 bases from J; junction bases left unmatched: 5. The CDR3 is CASSSPGQGAETLYF. The sequenced part of the CDR3 DNA is TGTGCCAGCAGTTCTCCGGGACAGGGGGCAGAA. Full variable domain (remainder filled in from reference TRBV19 and TRBJ2-3): GGIITQTPKFLIGQEGQKLTLKCQQNFNHDTMYWYRQDSGKGLRLIYYSITENDLQKGDLSEGYDASREKKSSFSLTVTSAQKNEMAVFLCASSSPGQGAETLYFGSGTRLTVL.

This clone showed up just a few times. Gene names denote mouse genes. From the germline J gene comes the end of the CDR3, since the read stops 4 residues before it. The chain joins TRBV19 to TRBJ2-7; perhaps TRBD1 as D (6 bases). This CDR3 region has 14 residues. V dropped 4 bases and J dropped 0 bases, with 11 bases sitting between them. From germline, CDR1 is FNHDT and CDR2 SITEND (reference sequence). CDR3: CASSLGHNSYEQYF. Incomplete CDR3 DNA: TGTGCCAGCAGTCTGGGACATAACTCCTAT.

As concerns this clone: Gene names and germline refer to mouse. The read ends 4 residues shy of where the CDR3 ends; the end is completed using the germline J gene. This chain joins TRBV13-2 and TRBJ2-3; 9 nucleotides agree with TRBD2. There are 16 residues in the CDR3. Germline CDR1 NNHNN, CDR2 SYGAGS (reference sequence). V trimming: 0 bases; J trimming: 0 bases; junction bases outside the gene matches: 2. CDR3 region: CASGDELGGSAETLYF. CDR3 bases read: TGTGCCAGCGGTGATGAACTGGGGGGTAGTGCAGAA.

About this clone itself: Mouse germline and gene names are used. The read is 4 residues too short to cover the CDR3 end, so that end is filled in from the germline J gene. This chain uses TRBV1 with TRBJ2-1, with a tentative D call TRBD1 (6 bases). This CDR3 contains 13 residues. V was trimmed by 8 bases and J by 4 bases, leaving 12 bases between them. Germline loops: CDR1 NSQYPW, CDR2 LRSPGD (reference sequence). CDR3 protein: CTCGGDNYAEQFF. The CDR3 bases that were read are TGCACCTGCGGCGGGGACAATTATGCT. The entire variable domain, with the rest obtained from reference TRBV1 and TRBJ2-1, is as follows: VTLLEQNPRWRLVPRGQAVNLRCILKNSQYPWMSWYQQDLQKQLQWLFTLRSPGDKEVKSLPGADYLATRVTDTELRLQVANMSQGRTLYCTCGGDNYAEQFFGPGTRLTVL.

About this clone itself: Gene names denote mouse genes. The read terminates 4 residues before the CDR3 end, so the remaining end is supplied by the germline J gene. The rearrangement links TRBV13-1 to TRBJ1-2; 10 bases are a match to TRBD1. With V trimmed by 5 bases and J by 3 bases, 4 bases remained unmatched. The length of the CDR3 is 14 residues. The germline V gene has CDR1 NSHNY and CDR2 SYGAGN. The part of the CDR3 DNA that was read is TGTGCCAGCAGGCCGGGACAGGGGTACTCC. Translated: CASRPGQGYS. The whole CDR3 region reads CASRPGQGYSDYTF.

With regard to this clone: Genes here carry mouse names. CDR3 region: CASSDGTGGRGAETLYF. The DNA read from the CDR3 is TGTGCCAGCAGTGATGGGACTGGGGGTCGGGGAGCAGAA. V and J are TRBV13-3 and TRBJ2-3, with 10 bases aligning to TRBD2. The read ends 4 residues before the CDR3 terminus; that terminus is restored from the germline J gene. The length of the CDR3 is 17 residues. Trimming at V came to 0 bases and at J to 3 bases, leaving 7 bases not matched to a gene. CDR1 is NNHDY and CDR2 is SYVADS in the germline V gene.

Comment on this clone: Each gene name is a mouse one. The CDR3 sequence is CASSKGQANTEVFF. CDR3 DNA, as far as it was read: TGTGCCAGCAGTAAGGGACAAGCAAACACA. V gene TRBV13-1 combines with J gene TRBJ1-1, with D tentatively TRBD1 (6 bases). Coverage ceases 4 residues before the CDR3 finishes, and the germline J gene fills in the end. CDR1 and CDR2 from the germline V gene are NSHNY and SYGAGN. The germline V and J ends were trimmed by 4 bases and 0 bases, with 10 bases remaining between them. The CDR3 has 14 residues.

This clone was counted only a few times. These gene names are mouse names. Sequencing ends 4 residues short of the CDR3 end; the germline J gene provides the rest. This chain links TRBV13-3 with TRBJ2-5, with 8 bases fitting TRBD1. This CDR3 region has 13 residues. Germline CDR1 is NNHDY and CDR2 is SYVADS. The part of the CDR3 DNA that was read is TGTGCCAGCAAGAGACAGGGGAGAGAC. Protein: CASKRQGRD. The entire CDR3 protein is CASKRQGRDTQYF.

This clone appeared a few times. Germline and genes: mouse. The read ends 4 residues before the CDR3 terminus; that terminus is restored from the germline J gene. The chain has TRBV5 and TRBJ1-1; TRBD1 might be the D (5 bases). The CDR3 spans 14 residues. Germline lookup yields CDR1 LGHNA and CDR2 YNLKQL (reference sequence). Trimming pared 1 base from V and 1 base from J, leaving 7 bases between. The CDR3 DNA, read in part, is TGTGCCAGCAGCCAAGCCGGACAAAACACA. It codes for CASSQAGQNT. The entire CDR3 protein reads CASSQAGQNTEVFF.

For this clone: One base away lies a much larger clone, so this may be a sequencing read error. The genes and germline here are from mouse. Other nucleotide sequences from this sample produce the same CDR3. The CDR3 bases that were read are TGTGCCAGCGGTGATCTGGGGGGTTATGCT. Translation: CASGDLGGYA. The CDR3 reads in full as CASGDLGGYAEQFF. This chain links TRBV13-2 with TRBJ2-1; TRBD2 agrees at 8 bases. The sequence runs out 4 residues before the end of the CDR3; the remainder is reconstructed from the germline J gene. The CDR3 is 14 residues long. CDR1 and CDR2 (germline): NNHNN, SYGAGS (reference sequence). Trimming removed 1 base from V and 4 bases from J; junction bases left unmatched: 1.

As regards this clone: Gene names and germline match the mouse. The CDR3 is cut off 4 residues early in the read; its end comes from the germline J gene. J is TRBJ1-1 and V is TRBV13-1, with 9 positions matching TRBD1. There are 14 residues in the CDR3. Per germline, CDR1 NSHNY and CDR2 SYGAGN. The trim removed 4 bases at V and 4 bases at J, leaving 5 bases unmatched. The CDR3 sequence: CASSHRGLSTEVFF. The sequenced CDR3 bases are TGTGCCAGCAGTCACAGGGGGCTGAGCACA.

With regard to this clone: Each gene name is a mouse one. The sequence runs out 3 residues before the end of the CDR3; the remainder is reconstructed from the germline J gene. This sequence joins TRBV19 and TRBJ1-6, with 8 bases aligning to TRBD1. TRBJ1-6 is marked as an open reading frame, function uncertain. The J segment lost 6 bases and the V segment lost 0 bases, leaving 5 bases of the junction unmatched. This CDR3 region has 16 residues. Germline CDR1 FNHDT, CDR2 SITEND (reference sequence). The DNA read from the CDR3 is TGTGCCAGCAGTATAGCAGGGGGCGCGGGTAATTCGCCC. This gives the protein CASSIAGGAGNSP. The whole CDR3 is CASSIAGGAGNSPLYF.